This T cell receptor beta chain emerged from a study of blood T cell repertoires in COVID-19. Study summary: Italy, Spain and the United States were the sources of the convalescent and acute COVID-19 samples. PBMCs, B-cell-depleted T cells, or T cells provided the cDNA or gDNA that made up the material.

This clone has only one observation. Methods used by the authors: Quantification of nucleated cells was approximated via reference gene primer amplification. Method: immunoSEQ multiplex PCR; TCRdb's copy keeps in-frame clones and lacks some. That table supplies the V and J calls and clone size; D and trimming were determined from the DNA. This table has roughly 72,000 clones, roughly 82% appearing once. This CDR3 is 14 amino acids long. V shed 4 bases and J 3 bases; nucleotides not matched to a gene: 5. CDR1 is SGHRS, CDR2 YFSETQ, per germline. The clonotype originates from a woman over 75 with acute or convalescent COVID-19. This chain connects TRBV5-1 to TRBJ1-2; TRBD1 matches at 8 bases. The sample comprised peripheral blood. CDR3 region: CASSPGGTDYGYTF. The CDR3 DNA reads TGCGCCAGCAGCCCAGGGGGCACGGACTATGGCTACACCTTC. Together with reference TRBV5-1 and TRBJ1-2, the CDR3 gives the full variable domain: KAGVTQTPRYLIKTRGQQVTLSCSPISGHRSVSWYQQTPGQGLQFLFEYFSETQRNKGNFPGRFSGRQFSNSRSEMNVSTLELGDSALYLCASSPGGTDYGYTFGSGTRLTVV.